This T cell receptor beta chain appears in the sequencing data of a study of T-cell reconstitution after alpha-beta-depleted transplantation in children. The CDR3 consists of 13 residues. V was shortened by 3 bases and J by 6 bases, with 6 bases between the two germline ends. This clonotype has just a few counts. Unique molecular identifiers were built into the TCRbeta library. TCRdb reanalysed the PCR reads using MiXCR and keeps one entry per CDR3 protein. The data contain roughly 500,000 distinct CDR3 sequences, about 30% of them singletons. The rearrangement links TRBV12-3 or TRBV12-4 to TRBJ1-6; D call uncertain. Here the sequenced sample was PBMCs from the stem cell graft donor, taken from the stem cell graft. The sequence came from a human donor who donated a stem cell graft to a child with aplastic anemia. The CDR3 DNA reads as TGTGCCAGCAGTTTCGTCCGTAATTCACCCCTCCACTTT. It is translated as CASSFVRNSPLHF.